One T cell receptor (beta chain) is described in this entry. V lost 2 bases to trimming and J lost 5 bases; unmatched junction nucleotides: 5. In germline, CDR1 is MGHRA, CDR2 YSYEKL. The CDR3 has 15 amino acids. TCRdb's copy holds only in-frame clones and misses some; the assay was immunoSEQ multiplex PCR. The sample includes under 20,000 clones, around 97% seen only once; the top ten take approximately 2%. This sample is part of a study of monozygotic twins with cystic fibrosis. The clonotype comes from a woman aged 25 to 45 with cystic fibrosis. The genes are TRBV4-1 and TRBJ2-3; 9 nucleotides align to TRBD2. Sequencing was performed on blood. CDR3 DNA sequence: TGCGCCAGCAGCCAACTCGAGCGGGGGGAAGATACGCAGTATTTT. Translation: CASSQLERGEDTQYF.